The following is a T cell receptor beta chain sequence with its context. The V end was cut by 2 bases, the J end by 0 bases, with 9 bases between. The CDR3 sequence is 15 residues long. Germline loops: CDR1 SGHKS, CDR2 YYEKEE (reference sequence). Authors' methods: Scientists estimated how many nucleated cells there were by amplifying reference gene primers. Using immunoSEQ multiplex PCR, the repertoire was profiled, and TCRdb retains in-frame clones only, with some absent. The V and J calls and clone size were taken over from that table, and D and trimming were inferred from the DNA. The sample holds 150,000 to 200,000 clones, about 86% seen once. The data are from a study of blood T cell repertoires in COVID-19. Study-level information: Sample material is recorded as cDNA or gDNA derived from T cells, B-cell-depleted T cells, or PBMCs.

The sequencing input was peripheral blood. The sequence derives from a man aged 50 or older with active or convalescent COVID-19. This chain joins TRBV5-5 and TRBJ1-5; D uncertain. CDR3 sequence: CASSFTELSNQPQHF. CDR3 sequence (DNA): TGTGCCAGCAGCTTTACAGAACTTAGCAATCAGCCCCAGCATTTT.